This T cell receptor beta chain was identified during a study of T cell clonotyping in hematopoietic cell transplantation. In regard to this clone: Antigen specificity is unknown.

The protocol was immunoSEQ multiplex PCR, while the TCRdb copy is restricted to in-frame clones and leaves out a portion. The table includes some 11,000 clones, 40% to 55% detected once. Samples: about 28 days before transplant, then days 30, 100 and 180 after. The CDR3 has 14 amino acids. Germline CDR1 and CDR2: SGDLS and YYNGEE. The germline V and J ends were trimmed by 6 bases and 4 bases, with 16 bases remaining between them. General observations from the study: Graft donor and pretransplant recipient Inverse Simpson Index values predicted broader posttransplant TCR diversity. No sorting was done, leaving CD4 and CD8 contributions mixed.

The chain carries TRBV9 and TRBJ2-5; no definite D call. The source of this sequence is a male patient aged 50 to 59 who had an allogeneic stem cell transplant from an unrelated donor, so the T cells may come from the graft donor. Some clones in this sample may be carry-over from other donors' samples. This sample comprised PBMCs, obtained 30 days after allogeneic stem cell transplant. This chain's CDR3 is CASKPGRGGETQYF. The CDR3 nucleotides read TGTGCCAGCAAGCCCGGGCGTGGCGGAGAGACCCAGTACTTC.